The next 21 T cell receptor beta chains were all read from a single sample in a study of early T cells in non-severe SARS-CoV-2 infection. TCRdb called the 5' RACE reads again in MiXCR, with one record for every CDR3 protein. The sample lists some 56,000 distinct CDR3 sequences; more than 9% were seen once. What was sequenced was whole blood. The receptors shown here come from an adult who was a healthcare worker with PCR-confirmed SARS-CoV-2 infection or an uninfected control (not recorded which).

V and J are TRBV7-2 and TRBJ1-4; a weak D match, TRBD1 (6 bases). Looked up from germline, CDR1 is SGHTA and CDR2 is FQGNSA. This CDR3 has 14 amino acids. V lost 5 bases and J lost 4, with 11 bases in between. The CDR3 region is CASSLLRGNEKLFF. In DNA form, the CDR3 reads TGTGCCAGCAGCCTTCTCAGGGGTAATGAAAAACTGTTTTTT.

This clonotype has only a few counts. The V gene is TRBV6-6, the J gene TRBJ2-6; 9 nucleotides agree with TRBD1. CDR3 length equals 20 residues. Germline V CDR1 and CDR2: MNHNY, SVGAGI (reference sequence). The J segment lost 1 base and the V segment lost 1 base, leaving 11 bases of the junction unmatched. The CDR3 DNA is TGTGCCAGCAGTTACTTCCCGTACGGGACAGGGCAATCTGGGGCCAACGTCCTGACTTTC. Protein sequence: CASSYFPYGTGQSGANVLTF.

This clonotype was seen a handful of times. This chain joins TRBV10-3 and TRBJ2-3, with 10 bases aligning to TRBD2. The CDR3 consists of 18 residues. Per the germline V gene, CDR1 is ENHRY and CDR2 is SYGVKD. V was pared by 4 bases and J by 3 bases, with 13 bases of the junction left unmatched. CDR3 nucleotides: TGTGCCATCAGTGGACCAGGTGGTAGCGGGAGGAGAACAGATACGCAGTATTTT. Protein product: CAISGPGGSGRRTDTQYF.

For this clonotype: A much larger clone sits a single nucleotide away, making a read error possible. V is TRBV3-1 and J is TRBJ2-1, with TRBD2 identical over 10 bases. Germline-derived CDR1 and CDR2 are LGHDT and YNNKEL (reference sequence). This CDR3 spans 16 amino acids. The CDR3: CTSSRTSGGLYNEQFF. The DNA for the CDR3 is TGTACCAGCAGCCGGACTAGCGGAGGGTTATACAATGAGCAGTTCTTC.

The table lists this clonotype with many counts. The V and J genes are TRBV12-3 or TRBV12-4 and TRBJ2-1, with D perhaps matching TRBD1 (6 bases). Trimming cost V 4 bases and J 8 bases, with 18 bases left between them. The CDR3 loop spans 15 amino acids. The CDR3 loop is CASSWTAFPRDEQFF. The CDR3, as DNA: TGTGCCAGCAGTTGGACAGCGTTCCCTAGGGATGAGCAGTTCTTC.

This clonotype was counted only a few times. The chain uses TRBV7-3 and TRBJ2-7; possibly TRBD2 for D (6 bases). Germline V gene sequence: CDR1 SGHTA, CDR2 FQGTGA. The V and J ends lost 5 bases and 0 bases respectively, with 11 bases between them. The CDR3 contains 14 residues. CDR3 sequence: CASSVSGSSYEQYF. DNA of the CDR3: TGTGCCAGCAGCGTTAGCGGCAGCTCCTACGAGCAGTACTTC.

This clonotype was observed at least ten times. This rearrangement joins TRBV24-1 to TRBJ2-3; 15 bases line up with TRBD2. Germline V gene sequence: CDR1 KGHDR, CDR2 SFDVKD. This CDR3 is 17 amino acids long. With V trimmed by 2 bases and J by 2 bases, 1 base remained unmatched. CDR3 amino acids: CATSDWTSGRATDTQYF. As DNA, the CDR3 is TGTGCCACCAGTGATTGGACTAGCGGGAGGGCCACAGATACGCAGTATTTT.

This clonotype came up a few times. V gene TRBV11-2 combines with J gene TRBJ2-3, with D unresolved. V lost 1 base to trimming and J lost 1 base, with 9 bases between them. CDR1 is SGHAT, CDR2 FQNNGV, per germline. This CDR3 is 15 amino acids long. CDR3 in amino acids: CASSLGPRGTDTQYF. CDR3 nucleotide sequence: TGTGCCAGCAGCTTAGGGCCCCGGGGCACAGATACGCAGTATTTT.

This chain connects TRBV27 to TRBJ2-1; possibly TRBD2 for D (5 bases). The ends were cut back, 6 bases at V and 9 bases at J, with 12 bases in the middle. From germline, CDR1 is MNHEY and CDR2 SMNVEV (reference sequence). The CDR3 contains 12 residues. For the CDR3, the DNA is TGTGCCAGCAGGAGGCCAGAGGGTGAGCAGTTCTTC. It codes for CASRRPEGEQFF.

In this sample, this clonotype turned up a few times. CDR3 in DNA: TGTGCCATCAGCTTACAGGGGCCCGGCTCGGCTTATGGCTACACCTTC. The encoded protein is CAISLQGPGSAYGYTF. The chain combines TRBV10-3 with TRBJ1-2, with 7 bases identical to TRBD1. The CDR3 loop spans 16 amino acids. Looked up from germline, CDR1 is ENHRY and CDR2 is SYGVKD. The V segment lost 6 bases and the J segment 5 bases; nucleotides outside the gene matches: 15.

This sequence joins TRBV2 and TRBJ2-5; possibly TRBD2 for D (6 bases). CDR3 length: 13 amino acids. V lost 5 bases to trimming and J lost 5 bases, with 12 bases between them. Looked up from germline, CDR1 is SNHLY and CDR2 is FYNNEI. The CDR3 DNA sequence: TGTGCCAGCAGTCGCGGGGCCGGGGAGACCCAGTACTTC. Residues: CASSRGAGETQYF.

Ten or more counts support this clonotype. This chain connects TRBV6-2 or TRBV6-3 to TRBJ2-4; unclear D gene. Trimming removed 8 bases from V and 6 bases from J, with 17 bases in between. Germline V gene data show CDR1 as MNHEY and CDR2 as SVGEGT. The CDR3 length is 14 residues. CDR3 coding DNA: TGTGCCAGCCGGACCCCCGGGTCGGGAAACATTCAGTACTTC. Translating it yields CASRTPGSGNIQYF.

CDR3 DNA: TGTGCCAGCAGCGTAGGCCCCGCGGCTGAAGCTTTCTTT. Amino acids: CASSVGPAAEAFF. This chain uses TRBV9 with TRBJ1-1; D ambiguous. V was shortened by 0 bases and J by 6 bases, with 9 bases between the two germline ends. CDR3 length equals 13 residues. Germline lookup yields CDR1 SGDLS and CDR2 YYNGEE.

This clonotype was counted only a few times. CDR3 amino acids: CASSLRSTYEQYF. Here the CDR3 DNA reads TGTGCCAGCAGCTTAAGAAGCACCTACGAGCAGTACTTC. V is TRBV11-1 and J is TRBJ2-7; D unclear. CDR1 and CDR2 from the germline V gene are SGHAT and FQDESV (reference sequence). Trimming took 2 bases from V and 2 from J, leaving 7 bases between them. This CDR3 is 13 amino acids long.

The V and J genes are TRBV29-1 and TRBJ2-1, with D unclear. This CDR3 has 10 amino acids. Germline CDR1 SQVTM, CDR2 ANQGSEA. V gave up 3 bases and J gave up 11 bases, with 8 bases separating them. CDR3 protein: CSVDREKQFF. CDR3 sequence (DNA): TGCAGCGTTGACAGAGAGAAGCAGTTCTTC.

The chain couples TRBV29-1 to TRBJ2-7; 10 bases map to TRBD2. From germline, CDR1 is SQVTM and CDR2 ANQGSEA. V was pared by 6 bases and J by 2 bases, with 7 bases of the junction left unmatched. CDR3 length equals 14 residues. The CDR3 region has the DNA TGCAGCGTCCAGCGGGAGGGCCTGCCCTACGAGCAGTACTTC. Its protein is CSVQREGLPYEQYF.

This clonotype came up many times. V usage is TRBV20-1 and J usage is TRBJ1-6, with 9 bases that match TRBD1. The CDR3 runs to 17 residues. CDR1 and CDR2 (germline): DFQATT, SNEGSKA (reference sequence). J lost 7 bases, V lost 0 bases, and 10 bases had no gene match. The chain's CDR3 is CSARDVGQGTQNSPLHF. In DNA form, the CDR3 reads TGCAGTGCTAGAGATGTGGGACAGGGAACGCAAAATTCACCCCTCCACTTT.

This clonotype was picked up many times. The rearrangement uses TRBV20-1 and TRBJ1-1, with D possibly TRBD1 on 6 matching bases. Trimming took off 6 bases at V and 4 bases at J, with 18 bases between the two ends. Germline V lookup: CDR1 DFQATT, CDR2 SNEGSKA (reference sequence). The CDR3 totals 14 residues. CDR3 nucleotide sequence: TGCAGTGCGGATGGGTGGACAGCTCTCACTGAAGCTTTCTTT. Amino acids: CSADGWTALTEAFF.

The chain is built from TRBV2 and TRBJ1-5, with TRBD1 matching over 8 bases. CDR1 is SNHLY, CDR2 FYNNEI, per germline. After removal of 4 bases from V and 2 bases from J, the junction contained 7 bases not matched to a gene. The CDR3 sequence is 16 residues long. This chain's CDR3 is CASSVLGTGGNQPQHF. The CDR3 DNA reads TGTGCCAGCAGTGTGTTGGGGACAGGAGGCAATCAGCCCCAGCATTTT. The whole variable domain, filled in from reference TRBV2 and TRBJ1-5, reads EPEVTQTPSHQVTQMGQEVILRCVPISNHLYFYWYRQILGQKVEFLVSFYNNEISEKSEIFDDQFSVERPDGSNFTLKIRSTKLEDSAMYFCASSVLGTGGNQPQHFGDGTRLSIL.

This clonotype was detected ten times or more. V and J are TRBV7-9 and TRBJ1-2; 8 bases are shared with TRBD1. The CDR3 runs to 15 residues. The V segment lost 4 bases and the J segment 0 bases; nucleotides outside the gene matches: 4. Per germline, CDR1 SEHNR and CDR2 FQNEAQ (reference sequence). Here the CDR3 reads CASSWGQVSNYGYTF. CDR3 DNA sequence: TGTGCCAGCAGCTGGGGACAGGTTTCTAACTATGGCTACACCTTC.

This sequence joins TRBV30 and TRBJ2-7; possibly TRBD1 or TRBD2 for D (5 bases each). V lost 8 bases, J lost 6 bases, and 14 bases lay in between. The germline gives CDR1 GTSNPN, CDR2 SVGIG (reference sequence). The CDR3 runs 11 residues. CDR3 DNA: TGTGCCGGGGGTTTGAGGGGCGAGCAGTACTTC. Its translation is CAGGLRGEQYF.